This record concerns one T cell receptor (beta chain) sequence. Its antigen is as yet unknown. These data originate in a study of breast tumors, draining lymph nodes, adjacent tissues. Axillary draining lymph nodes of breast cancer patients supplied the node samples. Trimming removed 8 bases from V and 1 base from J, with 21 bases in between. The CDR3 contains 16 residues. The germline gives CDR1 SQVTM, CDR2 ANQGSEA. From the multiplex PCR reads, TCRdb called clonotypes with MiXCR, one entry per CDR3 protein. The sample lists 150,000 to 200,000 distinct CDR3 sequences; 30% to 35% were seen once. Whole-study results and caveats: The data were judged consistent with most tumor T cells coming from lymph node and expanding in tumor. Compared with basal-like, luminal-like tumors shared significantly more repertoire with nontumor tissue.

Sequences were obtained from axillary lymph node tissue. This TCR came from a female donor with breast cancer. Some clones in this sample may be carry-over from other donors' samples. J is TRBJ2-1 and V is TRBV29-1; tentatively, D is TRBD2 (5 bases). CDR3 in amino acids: CSPPRDTQFSYNEQFF. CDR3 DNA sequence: TGCAGCCCCCCCCGGGATACGCAGTTTTCCTACAATGAGCAGTTCTTC.